This is a list of T cell receptor beta chains from one sample in a study of blood T cell repertoires in COVID-19. The data were produced by immunoSEQ multiplex PCR, yet TCRdb's version contains in-frame clones alone and is incomplete. The sample contains 300,000 to 400,000 clones, 70% to 90% of which appear only once. The specimen was peripheral blood. Receptors originate from a woman aged 55-69 years with COVID-19, enrolled during active disease. Both conserved end residues are part of each CDR3. A D gene is named only where the DNA matches it firmly. Some rows mark clone size as missing; the rest say once, few, many or name a class of expanded clone.

clone size,J gene,V gene,D gene,CDR3 protein,CDR3 DNA
NA,TRBJ1-1,TRBV18,NA,CASSETRAEAEAFF,TGTGCCAGCTCTGAGACACGAGCGGAGGCTGAAGCTTTCTTT
NA,TRBJ2-1,TRBV7-2,TRBD2,CASSPPQLASSYNEQFF,TGTGCCAGCAGCCCACCCCAACTAGCGAGCTCCTACAATGAGCAGTTCTTC
once,TRBJ2-7,TRBV6-6,TRBD1,CASSPLGQGGSYEQYF,TGTGCCAGCAGCCCACTAGGACAGGGGGGCTCCTACGAGCAGTACTTC
NA,TRBJ1-2,TRBV10-3,NA,CAISEADRRGYTF,TGTGCCATCAGTGAGGCGGATAGGAGGGGCTACACCTTC
NA,TRBJ2-7,TRBV6-5,NA,CASSYRGGYEQYF,TGTGCCAGCAGTTACCGAGGAGGGTACGAGCAGTACTTC
NA,TRBJ2-7,TRBV7-2,TRBD1,CASSSDSGTAYYEQYF,TGTGCCAGCAGCTCCGACTCCGGGACAGCCTACTACGAGCAGTACTTC
NA,TRBJ1-5,TRBV6-1,TRBD1,CASSVRAGTGSNQPQHF,TGTGCCAGCAGTGTTAGAGCCGGGACAGGGAGCAATCAGCCCCAGCATTTT
NA,TRBJ2-2,TRBV7-3,NA,CASSPSLDWLNTGELFF,TGTGCCAGCAGCCCCTCTCTGGACTGGCTGAACACCGGGGAGCTGTTTTTT
NA,TRBJ1-5,TRBV6-5,NA,CASSRSGGNQPQHF,TGTGCCAGCAGTCGGTCAGGGGGCAATCAGCCCCAGCATTTT
few,TRBJ1-5,TRBV2,TRBD1,CASRLTGLAQPQHF,TGTGCCAGCAGATTGACAGGGCTAGCACAGCCCCAGCATTTT
NA,TRBJ1-1,TRBV19,NA,CASSIQGMTEAFF,TGTGCCAGTAGTATCCAGGGGATGACTGAAGCTTTCTTT
NA,TRBJ2-5,TRBV5-1,TRBD1,CASRDSTGRETQYF,TGCGCCAGCAGGGACTCGACAGGGCGAGAGACCCAGTACTTC
few,TRBJ2-2,TRBV5-1,TRBD1,CASSRDRVSTGELFF,TGCGCCAGCAGCAGGGACAGGGTGAGCACCGGGGAGCTGTTTTTT
NA,TRBJ2-7,TRBV23-1,TRBD1,CASSQPGQGARYEQYF,TGCGCCAGCAGTCAACCCGGACAGGGGGCTAGGTACGAGCAGTACTTC
NA,TRBJ2-3,TRBV6-1,TRBD2,CASSERGATDTQYF,TGTGCCAGCAGTGAGCGGGGGGCCACAGATACGCAGTATTTT
once,TRBJ2-3,TRBV7-9,TRBD1,CASSSGTAPSTDTQYF,TGTGCCAGCAGCTCGGGGACAGCCCCTAGCACAGATACGCAGTATTTT
NA,TRBJ2-5,TRBV7-2,NA,CASSRDYNQETQYF,TGTGCCAGCAGCCGTGACTACAACCAAGAGACCCAGTACTTC
NA,TRBJ2-3,TRBV15,TRBD1,CATSHRDSADTQYF,TGTGCCACCAGCCACCGGGACAGTGCAGATACGCAGTATTTT
NA,TRBJ2-1,TRBV29-1,NA,CSALGGLYNEQFF,TGCAGCGCACTGGGAGGCCTATACAATGAGCAGTTCTTC
NA,TRBJ1-5,TRBV3-1/TRBV3-2,TRBD1,CASSQDFEDRVSNQPQHF,TGTGCCAGCAGCCAAGATTTTGAGGACAGGGTGAGCAATCAGCCCCAGCATTTT
NA,TRBJ2-7,TRBV28,NA,CASSRTGSSYEQYF,TGTGCCAGCAGTCGAACAGGTAGCTCCTACGAGCAGTACTTC
NA,TRBJ1-3,TRBV9,TRBD1,CASSVGDSLSGNTIYF,TGTGCCAGCAGCGTAGGGGACAGTCTCTCTGGAAACACCATATATTTT
NA,TRBJ1-4,TRBV5-1,NA,CASSLGGSSEKLFF,TGCGCCAGCAGCTTGGGAGGTAGTTCTGAAAAACTGTTTTTT
NA,TRBJ1-2,TRBV28,NA,CASSLGTFTNYGYTF,TGTGCCAGCAGTTTGGGGACTTTTACTAACTATGGCTACACCTTC
NA,TRBJ2-1,TRBV21-1,NA,CASSFSLGLAGGQCYNEQFF,TGTGCCAGCAGCTTCTCCCTGGGACTAGCGGGGGGGCAGTGCTACAATGAGCAGTTCTTC
NA,TRBJ1-1,TRBV12-3/TRBV12-4,TRBD1,CASSRTGPITAFF,TGTGCCAGCAGTCGGACAGGACCCATCACAGCTTTCTTT
NA,TRBJ1-3,TRBV27,NA,CASSLRGTGNTIYF,TGTGCCAGCAGTTTACGAGGGACAGGAAACACCATATATTTT
NA,TRBJ2-5,TRBV12-3/TRBV12-4,NA,CASKGSGETQYF,TGTGCCAGCAAGGGGTCGGGTGAGACCCAGTACTTC
NA,TRBJ2-4,TRBV5-1,NA,CASSSGILLAKNIQYF,TGCGCCAGCAGCTCCGGGATCCTACTAGCCAAAAACATTCAGTACTTC
NA,TRBJ1-2,TRBV7-9,TRBD1,CASSLGQGIYGYTF,TGTGCCAGCAGCTTAGGACAGGGGATCTATGGCTACACCTTC
NA,TRBJ1-5,TRBV27,NA,CASSLAGADNQPQHF,TGTGCCAGCAGTTTAGCGGGGGCTGACAATCAGCCCCAGCATTTT
NA,TRBJ1-1,TRBV10-3,NA,CAISDPRVNTEAFF,TGTGCCATCAGTGACCCTCGGGTGAACACTGAAGCTTTCTTT
NA,TRBJ2-7,TRBV11-3,TRBD1,CASSLRTGTGRDEQYF,TGTGCCAGCAGCTTACGTACCGGGACAGGGCGGGACGAGCAGTACTTC
NA,TRBJ1-2,TRBV27,NA,CASSLSGQAYYGYTF,TGTGCCAGCAGTTTATCGGGGCAGGCCTACTATGGCTACACCTTC
NA,TRBJ1-2,TRBV9,NA,CASSVGDRNYGYTF,TGTGCCAGCAGCGTAGGCGACAGGAACTATGGCTACACCTTC
NA,TRBJ1-3,TRBV4-2,NA,CASSSKADSGNTIYF,TGTGCCAGCAGCTCCAAAGCGGACTCTGGAAACACCATATATTTT
NA,TRBJ1-1,TRBV7-8,NA,CASSLGIGQLSEAFF,TGTGCCAGCAGCTTAGGGATAGGACAGCTCTCTGAAGCTTTCTTT
NA,TRBJ2-2,TRBV19,TRBD2,CASSIYAGGPAGELFF,TGTGCCAGTAGTATATACGCGGGGGGGCCTGCCGGGGAGCTGTTTTTT
many,TRBJ2-3,TRBV4-1,NA,CASSQVLAKSTDTQYF,TGCGCCAGCAGCCAAGTTCTAGCCAAAAGCACAGATACGCAGTATTTT
many,TRBJ2-1,TRBV7-9,TRBD2,CASSFVTLSGGNNEQFF,TGTGCCAGCAGCTTTGTTACTTTGAGCGGGGGGAACAATGAGCAGTTCTTC
few,TRBJ1-1,TRBV18,TRBD1,CASSHDRANTEAFF,TGTGCCAGCTCACATGACAGGGCGAACACTGAAGCTTTCTTT
NA,TRBJ1-5,TRBV6-2/TRBV6-3,NA,CASSYAGSRNQPQHF,TGTGCCAGCAGTTACGCAGGCAGTCGAAATCAGCCCCAGCATTTT